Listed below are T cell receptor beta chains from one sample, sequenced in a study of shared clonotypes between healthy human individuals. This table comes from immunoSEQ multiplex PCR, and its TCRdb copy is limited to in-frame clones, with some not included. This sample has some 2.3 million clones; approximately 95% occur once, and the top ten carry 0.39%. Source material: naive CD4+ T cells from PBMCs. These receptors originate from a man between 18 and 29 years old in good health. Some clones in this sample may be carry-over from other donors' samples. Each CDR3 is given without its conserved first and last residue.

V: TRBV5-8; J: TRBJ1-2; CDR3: ASSPTGNYGYT
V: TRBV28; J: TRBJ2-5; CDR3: ASSYRWETQY
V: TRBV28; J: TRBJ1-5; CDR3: ASSLDRVGHEYQPQH
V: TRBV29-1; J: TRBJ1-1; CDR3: SVVTRKAF
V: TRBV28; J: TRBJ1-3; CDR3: ASSDRGRGDTIY
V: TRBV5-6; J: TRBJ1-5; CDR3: ASSLAAGNQPQH
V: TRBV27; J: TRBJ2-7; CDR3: ASSPVAGPYEQY
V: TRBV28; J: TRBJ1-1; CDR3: ASSSLLELEAF
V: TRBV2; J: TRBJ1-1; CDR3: ASTFGRLNTEAF
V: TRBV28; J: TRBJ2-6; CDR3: ASSSGSGANVLT
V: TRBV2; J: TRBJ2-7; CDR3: ASSVGLGEGAWNEQY
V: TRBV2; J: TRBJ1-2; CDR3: ASSEDGATVYGYT
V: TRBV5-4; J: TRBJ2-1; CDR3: ASSLSGRAYNEQF
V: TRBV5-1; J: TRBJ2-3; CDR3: ASSPREGEADTQY
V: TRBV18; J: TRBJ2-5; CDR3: ASHRDPGVETQY
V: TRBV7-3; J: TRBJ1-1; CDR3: ASSLSVVGTEAF
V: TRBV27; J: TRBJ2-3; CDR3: ASSPRRIETDTQY
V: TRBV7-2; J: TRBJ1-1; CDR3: ASSARTKKTEAF
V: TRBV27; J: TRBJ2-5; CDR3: ASSLNEEETQY
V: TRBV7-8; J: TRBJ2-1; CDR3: ASSFSGLLPGSEQF
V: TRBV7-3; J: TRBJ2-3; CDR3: ASSLSGASGSGQY
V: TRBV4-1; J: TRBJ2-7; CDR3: ASSQDGDKSYEQY
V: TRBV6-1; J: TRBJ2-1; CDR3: ASSEKGNEQF
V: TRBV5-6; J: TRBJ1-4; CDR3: ASSQEGFEKLF
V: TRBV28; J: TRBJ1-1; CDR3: ASSPPLQGWRTEAF
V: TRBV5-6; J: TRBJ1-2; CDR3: ASSLALRSLNYGYT
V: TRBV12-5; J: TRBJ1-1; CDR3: ASGPAGAKNTEAF